This TCR beta chain appears in the sequencing data of a study of T cell responses to AZD1222 COVID-19 vaccine. General study results and limits: Repertoire sampling occurred only after the peak T cell response. The breadth and depth of Spike-specific TCRs increased once two AZD1222 doses had been given. Regions left unmutated in variants are reportedly the target of nearly half of spike-specific TCRs. Clonal diversity may have been underestimated in mostly white British donors.

V was shortened by 5 bases and J by 6 bases, with 14 bases between the two germline ends. In germline, CDR1 is MNHNY, CDR2 SVGAGI (reference sequence). The CDR3 runs 14 residues. This clone is a singleton in its sample. The antigen remains undetermined. Repertoires were generated with immunoSEQ multiplex PCR, while TCRdb's copy carries only in-frame clones and drops some. The repertoire holds approximately 74,000 clones, with roughly 80% as singletons. Sequenced material: peripheral blood, taken 28 days after the second AZD1222 dose. V and J are TRBV6-6 and TRBJ1-5, with no clear D. The TCR was taken from an adult who received the AZD1222 COVID-19 vaccine. CDR3 amino acids: CASSPAGLRQPQHF. CDR3 in DNA: TGTGCCAGCAGTCCCGCCGGTCTTCGTCAGCCCCAGCATTTT.